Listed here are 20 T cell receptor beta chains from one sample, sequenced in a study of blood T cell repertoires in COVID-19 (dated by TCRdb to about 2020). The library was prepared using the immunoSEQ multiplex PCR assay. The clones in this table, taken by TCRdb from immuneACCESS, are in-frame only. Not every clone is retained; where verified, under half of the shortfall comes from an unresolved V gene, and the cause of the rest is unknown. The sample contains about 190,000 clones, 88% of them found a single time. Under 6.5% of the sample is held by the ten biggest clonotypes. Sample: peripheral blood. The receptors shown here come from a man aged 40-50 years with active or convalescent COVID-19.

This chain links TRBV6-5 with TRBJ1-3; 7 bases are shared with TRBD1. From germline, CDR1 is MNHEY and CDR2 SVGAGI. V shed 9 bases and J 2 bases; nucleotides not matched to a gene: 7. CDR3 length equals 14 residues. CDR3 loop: CASRQGSTGNTIYF. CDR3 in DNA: TGTGCCAGTAGACAGGGATCAACTGGAAACACCATATATTTT.

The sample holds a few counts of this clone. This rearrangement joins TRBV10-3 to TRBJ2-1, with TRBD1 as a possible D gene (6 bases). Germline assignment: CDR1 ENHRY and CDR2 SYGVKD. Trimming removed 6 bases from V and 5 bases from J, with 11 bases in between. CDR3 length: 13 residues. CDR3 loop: CAISPGHDNEQFF. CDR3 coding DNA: TGTGCCATCAGCCCGGGACACGACAATGAGCAGTTCTTC.

DNA of the CDR3: TGTGCCAGCAGTTTATCACTAGCGGGGGAGACCCAGTACTTC. It encodes CASSLSLAGETQYF. The V call is TRBV27, the J call TRBJ2-5, with 10 positions matching TRBD2. Germline trimming cut 0 bases from V and 5 bases from J; bases unmatched to any gene: 0. The CDR3 runs 14 residues. Per the germline V gene, CDR1 is MNHEY and CDR2 is SMNVEV (reference sequence).

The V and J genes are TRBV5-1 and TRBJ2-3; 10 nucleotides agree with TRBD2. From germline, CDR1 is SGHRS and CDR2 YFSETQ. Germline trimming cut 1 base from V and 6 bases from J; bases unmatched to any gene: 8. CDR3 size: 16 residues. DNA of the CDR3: TGCGCCAGCAGCTTGACAACTAGCGGGACATTTGATACGCAGTATTTT. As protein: CASSLTTSGTFDTQYF.

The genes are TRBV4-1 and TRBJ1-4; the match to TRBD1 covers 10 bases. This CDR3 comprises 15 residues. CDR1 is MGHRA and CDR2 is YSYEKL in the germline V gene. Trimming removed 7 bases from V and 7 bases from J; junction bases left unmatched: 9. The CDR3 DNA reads TGCGCCAGCACCGGAATCGGGACAGGGGTTGAAAAACTGTTTTTT. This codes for CASTGIGTGVEKLFF.

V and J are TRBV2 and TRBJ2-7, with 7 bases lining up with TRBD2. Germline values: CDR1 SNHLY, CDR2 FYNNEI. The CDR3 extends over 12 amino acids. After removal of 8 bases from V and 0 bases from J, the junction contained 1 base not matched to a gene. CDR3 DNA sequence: TGTGCCAGCGGGGGGGACTCCTACGAGCAGTACTTC. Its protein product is CASGGDSYEQYF.

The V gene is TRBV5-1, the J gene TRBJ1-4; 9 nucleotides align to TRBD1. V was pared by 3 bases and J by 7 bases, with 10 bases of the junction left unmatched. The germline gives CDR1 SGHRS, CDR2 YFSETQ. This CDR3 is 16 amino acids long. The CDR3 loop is CASSWEGGTGTEKLFF. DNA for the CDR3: TGCGCCAGCAGCTGGGAGGGCGGGACAGGGACTGAAAAACTGTTTTTT.

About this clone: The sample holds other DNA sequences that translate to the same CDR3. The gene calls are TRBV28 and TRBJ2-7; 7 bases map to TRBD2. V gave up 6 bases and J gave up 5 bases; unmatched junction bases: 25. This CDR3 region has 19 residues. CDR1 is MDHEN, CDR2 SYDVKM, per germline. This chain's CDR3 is CASSPSLRELVAITNEQYF. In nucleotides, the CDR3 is TGTGCCAGCAGCCCCTCCCTGCGGGAGTTGGTTGCGATTACAAACGAGCAGTACTTC.

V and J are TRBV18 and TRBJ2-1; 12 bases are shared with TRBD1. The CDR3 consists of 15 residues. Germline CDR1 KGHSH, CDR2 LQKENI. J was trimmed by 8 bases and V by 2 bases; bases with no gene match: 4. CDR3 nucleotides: TGTGCCAGCTCACCAGGGACAGGGGGCATCGATGAGCAGTTCTTC. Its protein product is CASSPGTGGIDEQFF. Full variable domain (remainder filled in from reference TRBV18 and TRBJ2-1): NAGVMQNPRHLVRRRGQEARLRCSPMKGHSHVYWYRQLPEEGLKFMVYLQKENIIDESGMPKERFSAEFPKEGPSILRIQQVVRGDSAAYFCASSPGTGGIDEQFFGPGTRLTVL.

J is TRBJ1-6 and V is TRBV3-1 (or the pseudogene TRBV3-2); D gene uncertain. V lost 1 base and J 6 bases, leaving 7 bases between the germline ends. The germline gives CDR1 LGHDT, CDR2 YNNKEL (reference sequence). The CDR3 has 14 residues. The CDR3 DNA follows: TGTGCCAGCAGCCAAGCTTTGAGTAATTCACCCCTCCACTTT. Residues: CASSQALSNSPLHF.

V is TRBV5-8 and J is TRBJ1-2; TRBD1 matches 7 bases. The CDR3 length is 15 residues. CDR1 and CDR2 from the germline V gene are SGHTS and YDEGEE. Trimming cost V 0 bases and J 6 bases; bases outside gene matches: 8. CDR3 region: CASSLDRGPMDGYTF. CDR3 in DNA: TGTGCCAGCAGCTTGGACAGGGGACCTATGGATGGCTACACCTTC.

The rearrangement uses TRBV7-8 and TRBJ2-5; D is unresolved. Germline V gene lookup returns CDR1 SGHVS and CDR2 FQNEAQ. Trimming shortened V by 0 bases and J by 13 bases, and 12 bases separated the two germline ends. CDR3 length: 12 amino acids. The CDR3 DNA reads TGTGCCAGCAGCTTAGCGATCGCGGAGCCGTACTTC. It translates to CASSLAIAEPYF.

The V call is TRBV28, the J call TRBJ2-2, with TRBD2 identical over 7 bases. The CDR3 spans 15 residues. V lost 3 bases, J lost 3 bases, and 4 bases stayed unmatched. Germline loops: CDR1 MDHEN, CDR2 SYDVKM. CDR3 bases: TGTGCCAGCAGTTTGGGGGGGATGGACACCGGGGAGCTGTTTTTT. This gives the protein CASSLGGMDTGELFF.

The CDR3 reads CASKGGVPTEAFF. The DNA of the CDR3 is TGTGCCAGCAAGGGGGGGGTCCCCACTGAAGCTTTCTTT. This chain connects TRBV2 to TRBJ1-1; possibly TRBD1 for D (6 bases). V lost 7 bases to trimming and J lost 4 bases, with 13 bases between them. CDR3 size: 13 residues. Germline-derived CDR1 and CDR2 are SNHLY and FYNNEI. Full variable domain (missing parts from reference TRBV2 and TRBJ1-1): EPEVTQTPSHQVTQMGQEVILRCVPISNHLYFYWYRQILGQKVEFLVSFYNNEISEKSEIFDDQFSVERPDGSNFTLKIRSTKLEDSAMYFCASKGGVPTEAFFGQGTRLTVV.

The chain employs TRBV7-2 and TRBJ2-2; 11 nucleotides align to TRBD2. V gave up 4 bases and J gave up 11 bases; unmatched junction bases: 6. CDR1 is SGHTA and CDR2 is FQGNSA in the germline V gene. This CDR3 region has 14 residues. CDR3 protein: CASSSLAGAVELFF. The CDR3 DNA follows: TGTGCCAGCAGCTCACTAGCGGGGGCGGTCGAGCTGTTTTTT.

Written as DNA, the CDR3 is TGTGCCAGCAGTGAAGCCGCGGGGGGTAATCAGCCCCAGCATTTT. It specifies CASSEAAGGNQPQHF. The V gene is TRBV25-1, the J gene TRBJ1-5, with D possibly being TRBD1 (5 bases). Deletions cut 2 bases from V and 4 bases from J, with 12 bases between. Germline V gene sequence: CDR1 MGHDK, CDR2 SYGVNS. The length of the CDR3 is 15 residues.

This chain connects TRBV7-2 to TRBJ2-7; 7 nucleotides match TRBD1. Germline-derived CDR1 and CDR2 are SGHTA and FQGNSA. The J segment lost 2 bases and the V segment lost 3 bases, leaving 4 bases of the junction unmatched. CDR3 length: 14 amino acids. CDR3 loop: CASSFYRGPYEQYF. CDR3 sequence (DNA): TGTGCCAGCAGCTTCTACAGGGGACCCTACGAGCAGTACTTC.

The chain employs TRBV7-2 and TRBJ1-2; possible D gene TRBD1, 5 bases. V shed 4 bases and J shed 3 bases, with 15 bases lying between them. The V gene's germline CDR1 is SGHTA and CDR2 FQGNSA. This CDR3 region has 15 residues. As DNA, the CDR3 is TGTGCCAGCAGCTCGTCAGGGTTAAGGGACTATGGCTACACCTTC. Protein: CASSSSGLRDYGYTF.

CDR3 protein: CASSQEWRTDTQYF. The CDR3 bases are TGTGCCAGCAGCCAAGAGTGGCGCACAGATACGCAGTATTTT. This chain links TRBV3-1 (or the pseudogene TRBV3-2) with TRBJ2-3; D is unresolved. CDR3 length equals 14 residues. V gave up 0 bases and J gave up 1 base, with 5 bases separating them. The germline CDR1 and CDR2 sequences are LGHDT and YNNKEL (reference sequence).

CDR3 nucleotides: TGTGCCAGCAGTTTTTATACCGGGGAGCTGTTTTTT. It encodes CASSFYTGELFF. J is TRBJ2-2 and V is TRBV27; no definite D call. Germline V gene lookup returns CDR1 MNHEY and CDR2 SMNVEV (reference sequence). V lost 3 bases, J lost 5 bases, and 4 bases lay in between. The CDR3 consists of 12 residues.